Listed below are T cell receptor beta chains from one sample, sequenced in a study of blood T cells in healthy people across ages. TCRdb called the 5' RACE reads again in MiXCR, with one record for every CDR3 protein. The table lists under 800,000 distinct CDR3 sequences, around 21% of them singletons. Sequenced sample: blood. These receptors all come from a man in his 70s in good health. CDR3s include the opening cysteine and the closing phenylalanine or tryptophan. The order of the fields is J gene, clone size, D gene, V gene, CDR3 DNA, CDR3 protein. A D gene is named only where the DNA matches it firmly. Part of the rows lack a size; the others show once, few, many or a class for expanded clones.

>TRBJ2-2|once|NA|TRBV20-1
TGCAGTGCTACCGAAGACAGAAAGGGGACCGGGGAGCTGTTTTTT
CSATEDRKGTGELFF
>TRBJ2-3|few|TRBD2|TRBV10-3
TGTGCCATCAGTAGACTAGCAGAAGTTACAGATACGCAGTATTTT
CAISRLAEVTDTQYF
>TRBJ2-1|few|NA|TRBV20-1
TGCAGTGCTGGAGATGCCAGTGAGCAGTTCTTC
CSAGDASEQFF
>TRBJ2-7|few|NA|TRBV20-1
TGCAGTGCTAGCCCCGGGGGTACCTACGAGCAGTACTTC
CSASPGGTYEQYF
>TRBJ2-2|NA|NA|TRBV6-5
TGTGCCAGCAGTTATGACCGGGACGCGAACACCGGGGAGCTGTTTTTT
CASSYDRDANTGELFF
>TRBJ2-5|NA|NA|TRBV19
TGTGCCAGTAGTCCCCTTGGAGGGTTTGGATTAGAGACCCAGTACTTC
CASSPLGGFGLETQYF
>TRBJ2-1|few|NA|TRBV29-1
TGCAGCGTTGCAAGTGCCTACAATGAGCAGTTCTTC
CSVASAYNEQFF
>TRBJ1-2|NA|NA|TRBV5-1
TGCGCCAGCAGCTTGGACGGACAGCCTAACTATGGCTACACCTTC
CASSLDGQPNYGYTF
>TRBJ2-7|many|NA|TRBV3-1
TGTGCCAGCAGCCACCAGGGGACCTACGAGCAGTACTTC
CASSHQGTYEQYF
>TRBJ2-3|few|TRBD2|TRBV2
TGTGCCAGACATATAGCGGGATGGGCAGATACGCAGTATTTT
CARHIAGWADTQYF
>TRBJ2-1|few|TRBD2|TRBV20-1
TGCAGTGCTAGAAACCGCACGTTGGTGTCTAGCGGGTCCTGGAATGAGCAGTTCTTC
CSARNRTLVSSGSWNEQFF
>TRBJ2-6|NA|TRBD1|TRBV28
TGTGCCAGCAGTTTACGCCGAGACAGGGCTGGGGCCAACGTCCTGACTTTC
CASSLRRDRAGANVLTF
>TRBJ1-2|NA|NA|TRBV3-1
TGTGCCAGCAGCCAAGCGAGCTATGGCTACACCTTC
CASSQASYGYTF
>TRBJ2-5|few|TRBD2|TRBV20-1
TGCAGTGCTAGAGAGATGACTAGCAGCCAAGAGACCCAGTACTTC
CSAREMTSSQETQYF
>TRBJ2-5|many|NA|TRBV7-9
TGTGCCAGCTTGAGAAGGGGTGGGGAGACCCAGTACTTC
CASLRRGGETQYF
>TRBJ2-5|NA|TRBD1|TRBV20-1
TGCAGTGCTCGGGGGACAGGGTACCAAGAGACCCAGTACTTC
CSARGTGYQETQYF
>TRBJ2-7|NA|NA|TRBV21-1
TGTGACACGAAGGAGCAGTACTTC
CDTKEQYF
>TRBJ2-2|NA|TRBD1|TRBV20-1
TGCAGTGCTAGGAAATTGGACAGGGGGAACACCGGGGAGCTGTTTTTT
CSARKLDRGNTGELFF
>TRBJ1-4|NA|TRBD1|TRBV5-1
TGCGCCAGCAGCTCCGGGACAGGGTCTGAAAAACTGTTTTTT
CASSSGTGSEKLFF
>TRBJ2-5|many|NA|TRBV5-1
TGCGCCAGCAGCTTTATGACCGCGGGTAGAGAGACCCAGTACTTC
CASSFMTAGRETQYF
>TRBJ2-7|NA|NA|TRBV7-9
TGTGCCAGCAGCCAGGACGGTAGCTCCTACGAGCAGTACTTC
CASSQDGSSYEQYF
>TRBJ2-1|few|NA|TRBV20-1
TGCAGTGCTAGTATATATCCTGGGGCCTACAATGAGCAGTTCTTC
CSASIYPGAYNEQFF
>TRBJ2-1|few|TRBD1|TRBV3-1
TGTGCCAGCAGCCCTCACTTGGGACAGGAAGGATATGAGCAGTTCTTC
CASSPHLGQEGYEQFF
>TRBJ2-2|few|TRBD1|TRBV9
TGTGCCAGCAGAGACGGGACAGATAACACCGGGGAGCTGTTTTTT
CASRDGTDNTGELFF
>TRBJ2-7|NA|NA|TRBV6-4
TGTGCCAGCCATACGGGCGGACCCTACGAGCAGTACTTC
CASHTGGPYEQYF
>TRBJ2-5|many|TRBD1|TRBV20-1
TGCAGTGCTAGTGGGGACAGGGATGGCGAGACCCAGTACTTC
CSASGDRDGETQYF
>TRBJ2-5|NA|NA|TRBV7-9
TGTGCCAGCAGCTCAAAAGACAGGTACCAAGAGACCCAGTACTTC
CASSSKDRYQETQYF
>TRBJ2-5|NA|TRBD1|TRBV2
TGTGCCAGCAACCGACAGGGTGAGACCCAGTACTTC
CASNRQGETQYF
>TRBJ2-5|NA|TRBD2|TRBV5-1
TGCGCCAGCAGCTTGACAGCGGGGGTCCCCACCCTGTTCTTC
CASSLTAGVPTLFF
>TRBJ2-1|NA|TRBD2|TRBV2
TGTGCCAGCAGTGAGGTAGCGGGAGCTGCCCGTGAGCAGTTCTTC
CASSEVAGAAREQFF
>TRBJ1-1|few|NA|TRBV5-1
TGCGCCAGCACCAAGGGGGAGGGGACTGAAGCTTTCTTT
CASTKGEGTEAFF